This record looks at one T cell receptor (beta chain) sequence and its context. The primer mix had 60 Vbeta and 13 Jbeta primers. Using immunoSEQ multiplex PCR, the repertoire was profiled, and TCRdb retains in-frame clones only, with some absent. The sample holds approximately 70,000 clones; about 80% are singletons and the top ten take approximately 7.6%. The data were taken from a study of cytomegalovirus exposure and HLA in healthy donors. V dropped 3 bases and J dropped 1; count of bases not matched to a gene: 2. CDR3 length: 15 amino acids. The germline V gene encodes CDR1 LNHDA and CDR2 SQIVND (reference sequence).

Sequenced: PBMCs. This sequence joins TRBV19 and TRBJ2-3; 9 bases fit TRBD2. This clonotype was obtained from a man aged 55 to 70 in good health and CMV-seropositive. Written as DNA, the CDR3 is TGTGCCAGTAGTATCCGCGGGGGGGGCACAGATACGCAGTATTTT. Translating gives CASSIRGGGTDTQYF.